One and the same sample provided the 6 T cell receptor beta chains below, sequenced in a study of shared clonotypes between healthy human individuals. Produced via immunoSEQ multiplex PCR; TCRdb's table is partial and in-frame only. Of some 530,000 clones detected, around four fifths appear once; the ten largest clones hold around 12%. Sequencing was done on a sample of PBMCs. These receptors originate from a woman aged 35 to 49 in good health. Some clones in this sample may be carry-over from other donors' samples.

This sequence joins TRBV7-8 and TRBJ2-5; D gene unclear. The J call may be mistaken, given a closer DNA end match to TRBJ2-7. The CDR3 spans 16 residues. The germline gives CDR1 SGHVS, CDR2 FQNEAQ. The CDR3 region has the DNA TGTGCCAGCAGCTTAGGGTCGCCACCGGACGCCTACGAGCAGTACTTC. Its translation is CASSLGSPPDAYEQYF.

This clone was seen a few times. V usage is TRBV19 and J usage is TRBJ2-1; TRBD2 matches 9 bases. Germline lookup yields CDR1 LNHDA and CDR2 SQIVND (reference sequence). The CDR3 runs to 15 residues. The V segment lost 6 bases and the J segment 6 bases; nucleotides outside the gene matches: 9. This CDR3 reads CASRQTSGATNEQFF. CDR3 DNA: TGTGCCAGTAGACAGACTAGCGGAGCTACCAATGAGCAGTTCTTC. Full variable domain (remainder filled in from reference TRBV19 and TRBJ2-1): DGGITQSPKYLFRKEGQNVTLSCEQNLNHDAMYWYRQDPGQGLRLIYYSQIVNDFQKGDIAEGYSVSREKKESFPLTVTSAQKNPTAFYLCASRQTSGATNEQFFGPGTRLTVL.

This sequence joins TRBV5-6 and TRBJ2-5; maybe TRBD2 (5 bases). This CDR3 is 17 amino acids long. Germline V lookup: CDR1 SGHDT, CDR2 YYEEEE. V was shortened by 0 bases and J by 0 bases, with 15 bases between the two germline ends. The CDR3 coding sequence is TGTGCCAGCAGCTTGGATGCTGGACTGGTAGACCAAGAGACCCAGTACTTC. Translation gives CASSLDAGLVDQETQYF.

In the case of this clone: A far larger clone is a single base away, which makes a read error likely. This chain uses TRBV30 with TRBJ1-1; D might be TRBD1 (6 bases). Germline loops: CDR1 GTSNPN, CDR2 SVGIG (reference sequence). V was clipped by 3 bases and J by 1 base, with 15 bases between them. The CDR3 covers 15 residues. CDR3 in DNA: TGTGCCTGGAGCTTTGGACAGAAAAAGAACACTGAAGCTTTCTTT. It is translated as CAWSFGQKKNTEAFF.

J is TRBJ2-1 and V is TRBV6-1; 8 positions agree with TRBD2. V shed 9 bases, J shed 3 bases, and the junction held 10 bases outside the gene matches. Looked up from germline, CDR1 is MNHNS and CDR2 is SASEGT. The CDR3 sequence is 15 residues long. CDR3 sequence reads: CASTSGTSIYNEQFF. The DNA for the CDR3 is TGTGCCAGTACCTCCGGGACTAGTATCTACAATGAGCAGTTCTTC.

The chain recombines TRBV7-8 with TRBJ2-3, with TRBD2 matching over 13 bases. CDR3 length: 18 amino acids. The germline gives CDR1 SGHVS, CDR2 FQNEAQ. J gave up 9 bases and V 5 bases, and 17 bases lay outside the gene matches. CDR3 in amino acids: CASSEPLAGGPLQGTQYF. The CDR3 nucleotides read TGTGCCAGCAGCGAGCCACTAGCGGGAGGGCCCTTACAAGGGACGCAGTATTTT.